Each of the 9 T cell receptor beta chains below was sequenced from the same sample in a study of beta chain features in type 1 diabetes. Reverse transcribing all isolated RNA meant expressed TCRB transcripts were sequenced. Sequencing used immunoSEQ multiplex PCR; TCRdb keeps in-frame clones, though not all of them. The sample has 250,000 to 350,000 clones; 13% to 15% are singletons. Material for sequencing was central memory CD4+ T cells from blood. The receptors come from a man aged 25-45 years in good health.

This clone has a count of ten or more. The rearrangement joins TRBV14 to TRBJ1-1; D call uncertain. The germline CDR1 and CDR2 sequences are SGHDN and FVKESK. The V gene lost 0 bases and the J gene lost 6 bases, with 14 bases spanning the gap. This CDR3 region has 15 residues. CDR3: CASSQDPAGFAEAFF. The CDR3 bases are TGTGCCAGCAGCCAAGACCCAGCGGGGTTTGCTGAAGCTTTCTTT.

V and J are TRBV7-2 and TRBJ2-3; D not resolved. CDR1 is SGHTA, CDR2 FQGNSA, per germline. The V end was cut by 0 bases, the J end by 11 bases, with 9 bases between. The CDR3 contains 12 residues. This CDR3 reads CASSLALVGQYF. The CDR3 DNA reads as TGTGCCAGCAGCTTAGCGCTGGTAGGGCAGTATTTT.

The table lists this clone with a few counts. V usage is TRBV5-4 and J usage is TRBJ1-3, with 9 bases that match TRBD1. This CDR3 comprises 14 residues. The J segment lost 4 bases and the V segment lost 2 bases, leaving 1 base of the junction unmatched. Germline V gene data show CDR1 as SGHNT and CDR2 as YYREEE (reference sequence). CDR3 sequence (DNA): TGTGCCAGCAGCTTCGGACAGGGGGGAAACACCATATATTTT. Protein sequence: CASSFGQGGNTIYF. Using reference TRBV5-4 and TRBJ1-3 for the parts outside the CDR3, the full variable domain is ETGVTQSPTHLIKTRGQQVTLRCSSQSGHNTVSWYQQALGQGPQFIFQYYREEENGRGNFPPRFSGLQFPNYSSELNVNALELDDSALYLCASSFGQGGNTIYFGEGSWLTVV.

V gene TRBV2 combines with J gene TRBJ1-2; D is uncertain. The CDR3 extends over 13 amino acids. Germline-derived CDR1 and CDR2 are SNHLY and FYNNEI. V lost 4 bases to trimming and J lost 8 bases, with 14 bases between them. CDR3 loop: CASSGLGISGYTF. In nucleotides, the CDR3 is TGTGCCAGCAGTGGACTAGGGATTTCAGGCTACACCTTC. The full variable domain, completed using reference TRBV2 and TRBJ1-2, is EPEVTQTPSHQVTQMGQEVILRCVPISNHLYFYWYRQILGQKVEFLVSFYNNEISEKSEIFDDQFSVERPDGSNFTLKIRSTKLEDSAMYFCASSGLGISGYTFGSGTRLTVV.

This clone was seen a few times. The chain joins TRBV4-3 to TRBJ2-7, with 8 positions matching TRBD1. Trimming cost V 5 bases and J 3 bases; bases outside gene matches: 3. The length of the CDR3 is 13 residues. CDR1 is LGHNA, CDR2 YSLEER, per germline. CDR3 coding DNA: TGCGCCAGCAGCGGTACAGGGGGCTACGAGCAGTACTTC. Translating gives CASSGTGGYEQYF.

This clone showed up just a few times. V gene TRBV4-3 combines with J gene TRBJ1-2, with 7 bases matching TRBD1. The trim removed 5 bases at V and 5 bases at J, leaving 11 bases unmatched. The length of the CDR3 is 15 residues. Per germline, CDR1 LGHNA and CDR2 YSLEER. The CDR3 is CASSSEVGTAYGYTF. The CDR3 DNA is TGCGCCAGCAGCTCTGAGGTTGGGACAGCTTATGGCTACACCTTC.

This clone was detected only a few times. The chain is built from TRBV27 and TRBJ1-2; D might be TRBD1 (6 bases). CDR1 is MNHEY and CDR2 is SMNVEV in the germline V gene (reference sequence). V dropped 4 bases and J dropped 6 bases, with 9 bases sitting between them. CDR3 length equals 12 residues. CDR3: CASSSTGNGYTF. The CDR3 DNA reads TGTGCCAGCAGTTCCACAGGGAATGGCTACACCTTC.

This chain uses TRBV5-4 with TRBJ1-2; a possible D gene is TRBD1 (6 bases). Trimming took 2 bases from V and 7 from J, leaving 12 bases between them. Germline V gene sequence: CDR1 SGHNT, CDR2 YYREEE (reference sequence). The CDR3 contains 13 residues. CDR3: CASSFQDSLGYTF. CDR3 sequence (DNA): TGTGCCAGCAGCTTCCAGGACAGCCTTGGCTACACCTTC. Supplemented by reference TRBV5-4 and TRBJ1-2, the full variable domain reads ETGVTQSPTHLIKTRGQQVTLRCSSQSGHNTVSWYQQALGQGPQFIFQYYREEENGRGNFPPRFSGLQFPNYSSELNVNALELDDSALYLCASSFQDSLGYTFGSGTRLTVV.

The gene calls are TRBV7-2 and TRBJ2-5, with 10 positions matching TRBD2. Germline assignment: CDR1 SGHTA and CDR2 FQGNSA. Trimming cost V 3 bases and J 5 bases; bases outside gene matches: 6. The CDR3 runs to 15 residues. This CDR3 reads CASSFASGSYETQYF. The CDR3 DNA is TGTGCCAGCAGCTTCGCTAGCGGGAGTTACGAGACCCAGTACTTC.